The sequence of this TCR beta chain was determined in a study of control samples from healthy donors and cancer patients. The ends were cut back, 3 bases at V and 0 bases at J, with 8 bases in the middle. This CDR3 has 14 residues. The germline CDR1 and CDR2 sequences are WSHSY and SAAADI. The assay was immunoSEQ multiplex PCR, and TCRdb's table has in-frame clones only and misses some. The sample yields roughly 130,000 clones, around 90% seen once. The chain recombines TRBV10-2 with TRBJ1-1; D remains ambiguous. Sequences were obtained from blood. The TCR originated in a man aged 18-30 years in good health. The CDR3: CASSDAAMNTEAFF. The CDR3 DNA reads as TGCGCCAGCAGTGATGCGGCGATGAACACTGAAGCTTTCTTT.